This entry is about one TCR beta chain. What it recognizes is unknown. Trimming left V 2 bases short and J 0 bases short, with 10 bases between. CDR1 and CDR2 from the germline V gene are SEHNR and FQNEAQ (reference sequence). The CDR3 extends over 15 amino acids. This entry is derived from a study of OX40 agonist ivuxolimab in advanced cancers. Overall study findings and caveats: On average, CD8+ T cells had more expanded clones than CD4+.

Libraries were prepared by immunoSEQ multiplex PCR; TCRdb keeps only in-frame clonotypes and omits some of them. Altogether nearly 80,000 clones are present, roughly 94% being singletons, with the ten largest covering over 8.5%. This TCR derives from an adult with an advanced solid tumor such as melanoma, head and neck, liver or kidney cancer. Sequenced material: CD4+ or CD8+ T cells sorted from blood, taken in a trial of the OX40 agonist ivuxolimab. The V gene is TRBV7-9, the J gene TRBJ2-5; the D gene is possibly TRBD2 (6 bases). In DNA, the CDR3 is TGTGCCAGCAGCTTATTGGGGGGAGACCAAGAGACCCAGTACTTC. Translating it yields CASSLLGGDQETQYF.